A selection of T cell receptor beta chains follows, all from one sample in a study of vaccination effects on CD4 cells after COVID-19. These receptors are not linked to any known antigen. Only in-frame clones appear in the TCRdb table, and some are missing; sequencing was by immunoSEQ multiplex PCR. In the table there are around 47,000 clones, roughly 70% of which are singletons. The material was CD4+ T cells from PBMCs cultured with a peptide pool, obtained before COVID-19 vaccination. Every receptor here comes from a human donor who had a prior SARS-CoV-2 infection. Both conserved end residues are trimmed from each CDR3.

j_call v_call cdr3_aa
TRBJ1-2 TRBV7-9 ASSLAYGAGYT
TRBJ2-7 TRBV7-3 ASSLRSGEGFTYEQY
TRBJ1-4 TRBV12-3/TRBV12-4 ASSRRREKLF
TRBJ1-4 TRBV3-1/TRBV3-2 ASSRWPNEKLF
TRBJ2-3 TRBV6-5 ASSWDSTDTQY
TRBJ2-7 TRBV6-5 ASSLRRTSGMQY
TRBJ1-2 TRBV6-1 ASSEYTGYYGYT
TRBJ2-3 TRBV5-1 ASSLVPGLGADTQY
TRBJ2-2 TRBV2 ASRDRSHTGELF
TRBJ1-1 TRBV9 ATQWEQNTEAF
TRBJ1-3 TRBV2 ASSQEGGGGLGGNTIY
TRBJ2-1 TRBV9 ASSVGLAGTYNEQF
TRBJ2-7 TRBV6-5 ASRRGQAAYEQY
TRBJ2-5 TRBV2 ASSLQYQETQY
TRBJ2-1 TRBV5-5 ASSLGAGGYNEQF
TRBJ2-1 TRBV18 ASSKGLAVYNEQF
TRBJ1-2 TRBV7-3 ASSPTGDGGYT